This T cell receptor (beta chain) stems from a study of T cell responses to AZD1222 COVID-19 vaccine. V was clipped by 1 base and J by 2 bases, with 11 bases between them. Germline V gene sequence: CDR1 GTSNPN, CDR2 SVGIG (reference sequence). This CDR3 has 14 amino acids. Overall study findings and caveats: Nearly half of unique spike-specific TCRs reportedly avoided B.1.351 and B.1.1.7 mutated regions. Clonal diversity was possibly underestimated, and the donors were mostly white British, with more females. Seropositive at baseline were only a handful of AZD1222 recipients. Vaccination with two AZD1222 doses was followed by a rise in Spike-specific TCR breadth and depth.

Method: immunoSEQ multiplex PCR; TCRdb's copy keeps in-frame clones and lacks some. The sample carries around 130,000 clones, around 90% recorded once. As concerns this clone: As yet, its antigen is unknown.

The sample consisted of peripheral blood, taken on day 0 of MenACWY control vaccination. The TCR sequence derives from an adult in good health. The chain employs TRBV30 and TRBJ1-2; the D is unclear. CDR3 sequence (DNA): TGTGCCTGGAGTGGCGGTCCGGGGAACTATGGCTACACCTTC. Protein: CAWSGGPGNYGYTF.